The text below deals with one T cell receptor beta chain. Its specificity is unknown. This entry belongs to a study of OX40 agonist ivuxolimab in advanced cancers. Study-level background: Dose-escalation patients suffered from hepatocellular carcinoma, melanoma, renal cell or head and neck cancer.

The CDR3 contains 12 residues. Germline V gene sequence: CDR1 GTSNPN, CDR2 SVGIG (reference sequence). With 5 bases removed from V and 0 bases from J, the gap between germline ends came to 5 bases. The repertoire was sequenced with immunoSEQ multiplex PCR; TCRdb's copy has only in-frame clones and lacks some. This sample has 55,000 to 75,000 clones; 80% to 90% occur once, and the top ten carry 0.65% to 0.9%. Study-wide findings and caveats: In CD8+ T cells, expanded clones were on average more numerous than in CD4+.

The sequence came from an adult with an advanced solid tumor such as melanoma, head and neck, liver or kidney cancer. The chain recombines TRBV30 with TRBJ1-3, with D unclear. Specimen: CD4+ or CD8+ T cells sorted from blood, collected in a trial of the OX40 agonist ivuxolimab. CDR3 region: CAWLNSGNTIYF. In DNA form, the CDR3 reads TGTGCCTGGTTAAACTCTGGAAACACCATATATTTT.